This TCR beta chain was recorded in a study of blood T cell repertoires in COVID-19. For recovered donors of Cohort 3, there were two negative PCRs, clearance, or symptom resolution. CDR3 length: 17 amino acids. J gave up 2 bases and V 4 bases, and 4 bases lay outside the gene matches. The germline CDR1 and CDR2 sequences are SGHRS and YFSETQ. The table came from immunoSEQ multiplex PCR; TCRdb's copy has only in-frame clones and leaves some out. The sample records roughly 500,000 clones, approximately 91% being singletons. V gene TRBV5-1 combines with J gene TRBJ2-3, with 16 bases fitting TRBD2. Specimen: PBMCs or T cells enriched from blood (not recorded which). This clonotype was sampled from a woman aged 55-70 years who had recovered from COVID-19. CDR3 DNA sequence: TGCGCCAGCAGCCCCGGGACTAGCGGGGGGGCCACAGATACGCAGTATTTT. This codes for CASSPGTSGGATDTQYF. Filled out from reference TRBV5-1 and TRBJ2-3, the complete variable domain reads KAGVTQTPRYLIKTRGQQVTLSCSPISGHRSVSWYQQTPGQGLQFLFEYFSETQRNKGNFPGRFSGRQFSNSRSEMNVSTLELGDSALYLCASSPGTSGGATDTQYFGPGTRLTVL.